Sequencing of this TCR beta chain was carried out in a study of blood T cell repertoires in COVID-19. The overall study: PBMCs, B-cell-depleted T cells, or T cells provided the cDNA or gDNA that made up the material.

The germline CDR1 and CDR2 sequences are LGHDT and YNNKEL (reference sequence). With 2 bases clipped from V and 2 bases from J, the junction kept 9 bases outside the gene matches. This CDR3 contains 16 residues. How the authors handled the data: The authors estimated nucleated cell counts from reference gene primer amplification. The table came from immunoSEQ multiplex PCR; TCRdb's copy has only in-frame clones and leaves some out. V, J and clone size were drawn from that table, and D and trimming were deduced from the DNA. The profile shows tens of thousands of clones, roughly 80% of them singletons.

The TCR sequence derives from a human donor in a cohort sampled during active COVID-19. This chain uses TRBV3-1 (or the pseudogene TRBV3-2) with TRBJ2-7, with TRBD2 identical over 7 bases. Sequenced input: peripheral blood. The CDR3 coding sequence is TGTGCCAGCAGCCAAAGCAAGGGAGCGGGGACCTACGAGCAGTACTTC. The encoded protein is CASSQSKGAGTYEQYF.